A selection of T cell receptor beta chains follows, all from one sample in a study of cytomegalovirus exposure and HLA in healthy donors. Some clones are missing from TCRdb's copy, which holds only in-frame ones; the method was immunoSEQ multiplex PCR. The sample gives 150,000 to 200,000 clones, roughly 85% of which show up once; 4.4% is in the top ten. The sequenced material came from PBMCs. The source of these receptors is a woman in her 30s in good health and CMV-seropositive. CDR3s include the opening cysteine and the closing phenylalanine or tryptophan. D genes are given only for firm matches. For some rows the clone size is stated as once, few or many, or as a class when expanded; others skip it.

>TRBJ1-3|-|TRBV6-5|TRBD1
TGTGCCAGCAGTTGGGACAGGAATCAACACACCATATATTTT
CASSWDRNQHTIYF
>TRBJ1-5|few|TRBV5-4|-
TGTGCCAGCAGCTTGGATGGGAGAAGCAATCAGCCCCAGCATTTT
CASSLDGRSNQPQHF
>TRBJ2-7|few|TRBV6-6|TRBD2
TGTGCCAGCTGCTCTGGGACTAGGATTTACGAGCAGTACTTC
CASCSGTRIYEQYF
>TRBJ1-1|few|TRBV7-2|-
TGTGCCAGCAGCTTAACTGCGGCCGCTGAAGCTTTCTTT
CASSLTAAAEAFF
>TRBJ2-1|-|TRBV29-1|-
TGCAGCGTTGGCGACCCTTTGACGCGGAGCTCCTACAATGAGCAGTTCTTC
CSVGDPLTRSSYNEQFF
>TRBJ1-1|-|TRBV27|TRBD1
TGTGCCAGCAGTTCGGGACAGAGAGACACTGAAGCTTTCTTT
CASSSGQRDTEAFF
>TRBJ1-1|-|TRBV19|TRBD1
TGTGCCAGTAAGACAGGGTATGGGAACACTGAAGCTTTCTTT
CASKTGYGNTEAFF
>TRBJ2-7|-|TRBV4-1|TRBD2
TGCGCCAGCAGCCAGCGAACGGCCGGGGGGACGGCCTACGAGCAGTACTTC
CASSQRTAGGTAYEQYF
>TRBJ1-5|-|TRBV12-5|TRBD1
TGTGCTAGTTGTTTGGTACCCTTGGGACAGGCCCATAGCAATCAGCCCCAGCATTTT
CASCLVPLGQAHSNQPQHF
>TRBJ1-1|-|TRBV29-1|TRBD1
TGCAGCGCTAGGGGAAGGGGGCACCGGCTCTTTTGGACTGAAGCTTTCTTT
CSARGRGHRLFWTEAFF
>TRBJ2-7|-|TRBV10-3|TRBD2
TGTGCCATCAGTGAGGCGGGGGAGCACTACGAGCAGTACTTC
CAISEAGEHYEQYF
>TRBJ2-4|-|TRBV5-1|-
TGCGCCAGCAGCCCCCGCGGCAGTCCCGTAGCCAAAAACATTCAGTACTTC
CASSPRGSPVAKNIQYF
>TRBJ2-7|-|TRBV28|-
TGTGCCAGCAGTTTAGGGCCCCCTCCCGAGCAGTACTTC
CASSLGPPPEQYF
>TRBJ1-1|-|TRBV9|-
TGTGCCAGCAGCCCTTTAATGGGGGCACCTGAAGCTTTCTTT
CASSPLMGAPEAFF
>TRBJ2-1|-|TRBV5-1|-
TGCGCCAGCAGCGACACCAATGAGCAGTTCTTC
CASSDTNEQFF
>TRBJ1-1|-|TRBV6-6|-
TGTGCCAGCAGTTTGACCCCCAGGGGTCCCCACACTGAAGCTTTCTTT
CASSLTPRGPHTEAFF
>TRBJ2-1|-|TRBV19|TRBD2
TGTGCCAGTGAGAAGAGCGGGAAAGGCTACAATGAGCAGTTCTTC
CASEKSGKGYNEQFF
>TRBJ1-4|-|TRBV25-1|TRBD1
TGTGCCAGCAGTGAGACAGGGCTGGGTGAAAAACTGTTTTTT
CASSETGLGEKLFF
>TRBJ1-5|-|TRBV10-3|TRBD1
TGTGCCATCAGACAGGGGGCCGGACAGCCCCAGCATTTT
CAIRQGAGQPQHF
>TRBJ2-1|-|TRBV4-1|TRBD2
TGCGCCAGCAGCTCCCCCGGGACTAACACCTACAATGAGCAGTTCTTC
CASSSPGTNTYNEQFF
>TRBJ1-1|-|TRBV10-3|TRBD1
TGTGCCATCAGTGAGTCCCTCGGACAGGGCGGCACTGAAGCTTTCTTT
CAISESLGQGGTEAFF
>TRBJ2-1|few|TRBV30|TRBD2
TGTGCCTGGACCGTACTCGGGACTAGCGGGATGTTGCAGTTCTTC
CAWTVLGTSGMLQFF
>TRBJ2-7|-|TRBV6-1|TRBD1
TGTGCCAGCAGTGAAACTGGGACAGGGGGCTACGAGCAGTACTTC
CASSETGTGGYEQYF
>TRBJ1-1|-|TRBV29-1|TRBD1
TGCAGCGTTGACCCCACGGGGACAGGGAACACTGAAGCTTTCTTT
CSVDPTGTGNTEAFF
>TRBJ2-3|-|TRBV7-6|TRBD1
TGTGCCAGCAGCCCGACAGGGGGGACTAGCACAGATACGCAGTATTTT
CASSPTGGTSTDTQYF
>TRBJ1-5|-|TRBV19|-
TGTGCCAGTAGTATAGGGCAGGCCCCGAAGGGCAATCAGCCCCAGCATTTT
CASSIGQAPKGNQPQHF
>TRBJ2-7|-|TRBV11-3|TRBD1
TGTGCCAGCAGCTACATCGACAGGGAAAGCGAGCAGTACTTC
CASSYIDRESEQYF
>TRBJ2-7|-|TRBV4-1|-
TGCGCCAGCAGCCAAGGGCCTCGGGGGGCGTCCTACGAGCAGTACTTC
CASSQGPRGASYEQYF